The 22 T cell receptor beta chains below come from one sample, sequenced in a study of T-cell memory formation after mild COVID-19 (dated by TCRdb to the early 2020s). Library preparation was by 5' RACE. TCRdb lists the instrument as Illumina NovaSeq 6000. TCRdb took the public reads, trimmed them with fastp at Q25, ran MiXCR for clone calling and kept in-frame beta chains. Every distinct CDR3 protein forms one entry, paired with its most common genes and DNA. The sample table contains around 310,000 distinct CDR3 sequences; only one count was recorded for more than 20% of them. The ten largest clones capture approximately 22% of the sample. Sequencing was done on a sample of PBMCs or a T cell subset sorted from them (not recorded which). Receptors originate from a man younger than 35 who had mild COVID-19 (a few samples of this study predate the infection). The sample titles of this study are shuffled in the database, so cell type and time point are left out; the donor was told from shared clones.

This chain joins TRBV24-1 and TRBJ2-6; 8 positions match TRBD1. J lost 10 bases, V lost 6 bases, and 4 bases had no gene match. The germline V gene encodes CDR1 KGHDR and CDR2 SFDVKD. The CDR3 length is 13 residues. CDR3 in DNA: TGTGCCACCAGTCCCAGGGACAGGAACGTCCTGACTTTC. It encodes CATSPRDRNVLTF.

This chain uses TRBV5-1 with TRBJ2-2; possibly TRBD1 or TRBD2 for D (6 bases each). CDR3 size: 14 residues. V lost 4 bases and J 6 bases, leaving 13 bases between the germline ends. Germline CDR1 reads SGHRS; CDR2 reads YFSETQ. CDR3 sequence reads: CASSRGDDSGELFF. CDR3 nucleotides: TGCGCCAGCAGCAGGGGGGATGACTCCGGGGAGCTGTTTTTT.

This clonotype was found a few times. The rearrangement links TRBV5-1 to TRBJ2-1; D unclear. V was shortened by 7 bases and J by 7 bases, with 21 bases between the two germline ends. Germline lookup yields CDR1 SGHRS and CDR2 YFSETQ. The CDR3 is 15 residues long. CDR3 residues: CASGSLGLGGNEQFF. The CDR3 coding sequence is TGCGCCAGCGGCAGCTTGGGCCTTGGCGGAAATGAGCAGTTCTTC. The full variable domain, in which reference TRBV5-1 and TRBJ2-1 provide the parts outside the CDR3, is KAGVTQTPRYLIKTRGQQVTLSCSPISGHRSVSWYQQTPGQGLQFLFEYFSETQRNKGNFPGRFSGRQFSNSRSEMNVSTLELGDSALYLCASGSLGLGGNEQFFGPGTRLTVL.

The chain combines TRBV18 with TRBJ2-1; 10 bases agree with TRBD2. The V segment lost 2 bases and the J segment 8 bases; nucleotides outside the gene matches: 6. This CDR3 comprises 15 residues. The germline V gene encodes CDR1 KGHSH and CDR2 LQKENI. Written as DNA, the CDR3 is TGTGCCAGCTCACCAGAGGCTAGCGGGGGAGATGAGCAGTTCTTC. This gives the protein CASSPEASGGDEQFF.

The V and J genes are TRBV6-5 and TRBJ1-2; D ambiguous. CDR3 size: 15 residues. The germline V gene has CDR1 MNHEY and CDR2 SVGAGI. V lost 0 bases to trimming and J lost 7 bases, with 15 bases between them. The CDR3 sequence is CASSYSWLGVGGYTF. CDR3 coding DNA: TGTGCCAGCAGTTACTCTTGGCTGGGTGTCGGTGGCTACACCTTC.

This rearrangement joins TRBV11-1 to TRBJ1-2, with 9 bases lining up with TRBD1. The junction had 5 bases not matched to a gene; V was cut back by 5 bases and J by 4 bases. This CDR3 region has 14 residues. Per germline, CDR1 SGHAT and CDR2 FQDESV (reference sequence). CDR3 DNA: TGTGCCAGCAGCCGGACAGGGGCCATCTATGGCTACACCTTC. Its protein product is CASSRTGAIYGYTF.

J is TRBJ1-2 and V is TRBV19, with 8 bases that match TRBD1. CDR3 length equals 16 residues. Germline V lookup: CDR1 LNHDA, CDR2 SQIVND (reference sequence). The V segment lost 2 bases and the J segment 3 bases; nucleotides outside the gene matches: 8. CDR3 loop: CASSIKPGTGDYGYTF. DNA of the CDR3: TGTGCCAGTAGTATAAAGCCCGGGACAGGTGACTATGGCTACACCTTC.

The gene calls are TRBV20-1 and TRBJ2-3; the D gene is possibly TRBD1 (5 bases). V gave up 5 bases and J gave up 7 bases, with 7 bases separating them. The CDR3 is 10 residues long. The germline V gene encodes CDR1 DFQATT and CDR2 SNEGSKA (reference sequence). Here the CDR3 reads CSASGNTQYF. The CDR3 DNA reads as TGCAGTGCTTCAGGGAATACGCAGTATTTT.

V usage is TRBV20-1 and J usage is TRBJ2-3, with a weak D call TRBD1 (5 bases). Germline assignment: CDR1 DFQATT and CDR2 SNEGSKA (reference sequence). The CDR3 has 15 residues. V lost 0 bases, J lost 2 bases, and 12 bases lay in between. In DNA, the CDR3 is TGCAGTGCTAGAGATCGCGACAGCTTCACAGATACGCAGTATTTT. Its translation: CSARDRDSFTDTQYF.

The chain carries TRBV12-3 or TRBV12-4 and TRBJ2-2; D uncertain. CDR3 length: 14 amino acids. Trimming took 7 bases from V and 2 from J, leaving 11 bases between them. In nucleotides, the CDR3 is TGTGCCAGCACCAGCGACGGAAACACCGGGGAGCTGTTTTTT. It translates to CASTSDGNTGELFF.

This clonotype has more than one count but fewer than ten. The rearrangement uses TRBV4-3 and TRBJ2-2; perhaps D is TRBD1 or TRBD2 (6 bases each). V lost 4 bases and J lost 6, with 12 bases in between. Germline CDR1 is LGHNA and CDR2 is YSLEER. This CDR3 comprises 14 residues. The CDR3 region is CASSPLRGAGELFF. For the CDR3, the DNA is TGCGCCAGCAGCCCCCTAAGGGGGGCCGGGGAGCTGTTTTTT.

The chain uses TRBV6-6 and TRBJ2-5; no firm D call. The CDR3 totals 13 residues. The V and J ends lost 0 bases and 4 bases respectively, with 6 bases between them. Germline assignment: CDR1 MNHNY and CDR2 SVGAGI (reference sequence). In nucleotides, the CDR3 is TGTGCCAGCAGTTACTCTGGGTTAGAGACCCAGTACTTC. This translates into CASSYSGLETQYF.

This clonotype turned up a few times. V usage is TRBV29-1 and J usage is TRBJ2-7; maybe TRBD2 (5 bases). The germline gives CDR1 SQVTM, CDR2 ANQGSEA. The V end lost 6 bases, the J end lost 3 bases, and 12 bases lay between the germline ends. The CDR3 totals 12 residues. CDR3 region: CSVAGQIYEQYV. The CDR3 DNA reads as TGCAGCGTCGCGGGCCAAATCTACGAGCAGTACGTC.

The rearrangement links TRBV4-2 to TRBJ1-2; D gene uncertain. The CDR3 length is 12 residues. The V gene lost 0 bases and the J gene lost 7 bases, with 6 bases spanning the gap. Germline loops: CDR1 LGHNA, CDR2 YNFKEQ. The CDR3 loop is CASSQDSSGYTF. Written as DNA, the CDR3 is TGTGCCAGCAGCCAAGATTCTAGTGGCTACACCTTC.

In its sample, this clonotype was seen a few times. The rearrangement links TRBV11-3 to TRBJ2-5; tentatively, D is TRBD1 (6 bases). CDR1 and CDR2 (germline): SGHNT, YENEEA. CDR3 length: 15 amino acids. V lost 1 base to trimming and J lost 5 bases, with 14 bases between them. The CDR3 reads CASSLGGQNMETQYF. CDR3 sequence (DNA): TGTGCCAGCAGCTTAGGCGGACAGAATATGGAGACCCAGTACTTC.

This clonotype was seen ten or more times. The rearrangement uses TRBV6-5 and TRBJ2-2; no reliable D call. CDR3 length: 15 residues. With 5 bases removed from V and 0 bases from J, the gap between germline ends came to 10 bases. Germline CDR1 and CDR2: MNHEY and SVGAGI. The chain's CDR3 is CASSLAASNTGELFF. DNA for the CDR3: TGTGCCAGCAGTCTGGCAGCCTCGAACACCGGGGAGCTGTTTTTT.

This chain uses TRBV10-3 with TRBJ2-3; D is unresolved. Germline V gene data show CDR1 as ENHRY and CDR2 as SYGVKD. This CDR3 comprises 14 residues. The V gene lost 6 bases and the J gene lost 2 bases, with 12 bases spanning the gap. The DNA of the CDR3 is TGTGCCATCAGGCCAGGAGACCCCACAGATACGCAGTATTTT. It yields the protein CAIRPGDPTDTQYF.

This rearrangement joins TRBV27 to TRBJ2-6; D remains unclear. In germline, CDR1 is MNHEY, CDR2 SMNVEV (reference sequence). The CDR3 runs to 13 residues. Trimming stripped 4 bases from V and 5 bases from J, with 6 bases between. The CDR3 here is CASSSQRANVLTF. CDR3 nucleotide sequence: TGTGCCAGCAGTTCCCAGCGGGCCAACGTCCTGACTTTC.

The chain couples TRBV7-3 to TRBJ1-3; D is unresolved. This CDR3 has 13 amino acids. Germline CDR1 is SGHTA and CDR2 is FQGTGA. V dropped 8 bases and J dropped 1 base, with 9 bases sitting between them. The CDR3 region has the DNA TGTGCCAGCTATAGGTGGTCTGGAAACACCATATATTTT. Protein: CASYRWSGNTIYF.

The gene calls are TRBV5-1 and TRBJ1-5, with 9 bases fitting TRBD1. The V and J ends lost 2 bases and 5 bases, in that order; junction bases with no gene match: 2. Per the germline V gene, CDR1 is SGHRS and CDR2 is YFSETQ. This CDR3 has 14 amino acids. The CDR3 DNA reads TGCGCCAGCAGCTTACAGGGGGCGGATCAGCCCCAGCATTTT. Its protein product is CASSLQGADQPQHF.

This chain connects TRBV12-3 or TRBV12-4 to TRBJ1-5; no firm D call. The V gene lost 2 bases and the J gene lost 0 bases, with 8 bases spanning the gap. This CDR3 comprises 15 residues. The CDR3 region is CASSLRLYSNQPQHF. The CDR3 DNA reads TGTGCCAGCAGTTTAAGGTTATATAGCAATCAGCCCCAGCATTTT.

The sample holds a few counts of this clonotype. The chain couples TRBV7-2 to TRBJ1-2, with 7 bases fitting TRBD1. This CDR3 has 13 residues. Looked up from germline, CDR1 is SGHTA and CDR2 is FQGNSA. Trimming at V came to 4 bases and at J to 8 bases, leaving 7 bases not matched to a gene. CDR3 nucleotide sequence: TGTGCCAGCAGCTCCAGATCAGGGGGAGGCTACACCTTC. Protein product: CASSSRSGGGYTF.